Sequencing of this T cell receptor beta chain was carried out in a study of T cell responses to AZD1222 COVID-19 vaccine. The study, taken as a whole, reports: A mostly white British donor set with more females was recruited, and clonal diversity was possibly underestimated.

A single count supports this clone. Its antigen is as yet unknown. Clones were read by immunoSEQ multiplex PCR, and TCRdb kept only the in-frame ones, dropping some. The sample has about 150,000 clones, roughly nine tenths seen once. Trimming pared 4 bases from V and 3 bases from J, leaving 6 bases between. Germline V gene lookup returns CDR1 LNHDA and CDR2 SQIVND (reference sequence). This CDR3 region has 12 residues. The source of this sequence is an adult in good health. This specimen consisted of peripheral blood, obtained on day 0 of AZD1222 vaccination. V usage is TRBV19 and J usage is TRBJ1-1, with D perhaps matching TRBD1 (5 bases). CDR3 residues: CASSTRDTEAFF. DNA of the CDR3: TGTGCCAGTAGTACCAGGGACACTGAAGCTTTCTTT.